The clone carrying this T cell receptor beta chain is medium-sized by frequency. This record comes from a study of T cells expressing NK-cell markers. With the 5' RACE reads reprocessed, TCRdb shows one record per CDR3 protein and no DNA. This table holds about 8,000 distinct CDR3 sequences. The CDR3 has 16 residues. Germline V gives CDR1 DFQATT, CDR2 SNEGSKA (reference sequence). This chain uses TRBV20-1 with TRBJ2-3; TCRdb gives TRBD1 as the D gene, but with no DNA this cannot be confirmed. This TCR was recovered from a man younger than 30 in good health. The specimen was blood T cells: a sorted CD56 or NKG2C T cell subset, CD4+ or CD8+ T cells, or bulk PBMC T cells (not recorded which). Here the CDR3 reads CSAPLGTLRPTDTQYF.